The entry below describes one T cell receptor beta chain. J gave up 2 bases and V 5 bases, and 7 bases lay outside the gene matches. CDR1 is SEHNR and CDR2 is FQNEAQ in the germline V gene (reference sequence). The CDR3 is 18 amino acids. The data stem from a study of blood T cell repertoires in COVID-19. For the study at large: Acute-phase and convalescent COVID-19 samples originated in the United States, Italy and Spain. T cells, B-cell-depleted T cells, or PBMCs provided the cDNA or gDNA that served as material.

The data were produced by immunoSEQ multiplex PCR, yet TCRdb's version contains in-frame clones alone and is incomplete. The sample lists 200,000 to 250,000 clones, approximately 84% occurring once. The source is a man aged 40-49 years with acute or convalescent COVID-19. Material: peripheral blood. J is TRBJ2-1 and V is TRBV7-9; 15 nucleotides match TRBD2. The CDR3 loop reads CASSHGLAGGATYNEQFF. The CDR3, as DNA: TGTGCCAGCAGCCACGGACTAGCGGGGGGGGCTACCTACAATGAGCAGTTCTTC. Using reference TRBV7-9 and TRBJ2-1 for the parts outside the CDR3, the full variable domain is DTGVSQNPRHKITKRGQNVTFRCDPISEHNRLYWYRQTLGQGPEFLTYFQNEAQLEKSRLLSDRFSAERPKGSFSTLEIQRTEQGDSAMYLCASSHGLAGGATYNEQFFGPGTRLTVL.